Below are 9 T cell receptor beta chains sequenced from a single sample in a study of blood T cell repertoires in COVID-19. Repertoires were generated with immunoSEQ multiplex PCR, while TCRdb's copy carries only in-frame clones and drops some. The sample yields under 95,000 clones, roughly 84% seen once. Sequences were obtained from peripheral blood. The receptors shown here come from a woman older than 75 with acute or convalescent COVID-19.

This chain links TRBV6-1 with TRBJ1-1, with a weak D call TRBD1 (6 bases). This CDR3 region has 17 residues. V was cut by 1 base and J by 2 bases, with 17 bases left in between. The germline gives CDR1 MNHNS, CDR2 SASEGT. CDR3 region: CASSEGEVRGGNTEAFF. As DNA, the CDR3 is TGTGCCAGCAGTGAAGGTGAGGTTCGGGGGGGCAACACTGAAGCTTTCTTT.

This chain uses TRBV15 with TRBJ1-2, with 7 bases that match TRBD1. Losses at the gene ends were 0 bases for V and 2 bases for J; bases not matched to a gene: 3. Germline V gene sequence: CDR1 LNHNV, CDR2 YYDKDF (reference sequence). This CDR3 has 15 residues. CDR3 sequence: CATSREATGNYGYTF. The CDR3 region has the DNA TGTGCCACCAGCAGAGAGGCGACAGGGAACTATGGCTACACCTTC.

The genes are TRBV14 and TRBJ2-7; 9 bases match TRBD1. The CDR3 is made up of 16 amino acids. V shed 0 bases, J shed 7 bases, and the junction held 10 bases outside the gene matches. Germline CDR1 reads SGHDN; CDR2 reads FVKESK. The CDR3, as DNA: TGTGCCAGCAGCCAAGACCCGGGACAGGGTTTGAGGGAGCAGTACTTC. Encoded protein: CASSQDPGQGLREQYF.

The chain has TRBV3-1 (or the pseudogene TRBV3-2) and TRBJ1-2; TRBD1 aligns across 9 bases. The CDR3 has 18 residues. The V gene's germline CDR1 is LGHDT and CDR2 YNNKEL (reference sequence). The trim removed 4 bases at V and 3 bases at J, leaving 15 bases unmatched. DNA for the CDR3: TGTGCCAGCAGCCGAGGAAGTGGCGGGACAGGGAGGCACTATGGCTACACCTTC. Translating gives CASSRGSGGTGRHYGYTF.

The rearrangement joins TRBV12-3 or TRBV12-4 to TRBJ1-5; the D is unclear. V shed 7 bases and J shed 6 bases, with 13 bases lying between them. The CDR3 length is 13 residues. CDR3 sequence reads: CASTTRGSQPQHF. CDR3 DNA sequence: TGTGCCAGCACGACCCGGGGAAGTCAGCCCCAGCATTTT.

The chain couples TRBV5-4 to TRBJ2-1, with 7 bases aligning to TRBD2. This CDR3 has 14 residues. The V gene end was trimmed by 4 bases and the J gene end by 5 bases; junction bases not matched to a gene: 6. Per the germline V gene, CDR1 is SGHNT and CDR2 is YYREEE (reference sequence). The CDR3 DNA reads as TGTGCCAGCAGCCGGGACTACCATGACAATGAGCAGTTCTTC. Residues: CASSRDYHDNEQFF.

V usage is TRBV5-1 and J usage is TRBJ2-7; tentatively, D is TRBD1 (6 bases). CDR1 is SGHRS and CDR2 is YFSETQ in the germline V gene. CDR3 size: 15 residues. Trimming shortened V by 4 bases and J by 6 bases, and 20 bases separated the two germline ends. The CDR3 nucleotides read TGCGCCAGCAGCCAATCCCCAGGGGCGCAGGGCGAGCAGTACTTC. It codes for CASSQSPGAQGEQYF. Full variable domain (rest looked up from reference TRBV5-1 and TRBJ2-7): KAGVTQTPRYLIKTRGQQVTLSCSPISGHRSVSWYQQTPGQGLQFLFEYFSETQRNKGNFPGRFSGRQFSNSRSEMNVSTLELGDSALYLCASSQSPGAQGEQYFGPGTRLTVT.

In this sample, this clone turned up once. The rearrangement uses TRBV7-2 and TRBJ2-3; 13 positions match TRBD2. Losses at the gene ends were 5 bases for V and 6 bases for J; bases not matched to a gene: 5. CDR3 size: 15 residues. Germline loops: CDR1 SGHTA, CDR2 FQGNSA. CDR3 DNA: TGTGCCAGCAGCACATGGGGACTAGCGGGGGATACGCAGTATTTT. Amino acids: CASSTWGLAGDTQYF.

The chain has TRBV5-1 and TRBJ2-2, with TRBD2 matching over 8 bases. V shed 4 bases, J shed 2 bases, and the junction held 7 bases outside the gene matches. The CDR3 is made up of 16 amino acids. The V gene's germline CDR1 is SGHRS and CDR2 YFSETQ. CDR3 region: CASSPGGTSNTGELFF. The CDR3 DNA follows: TGCGCCAGCAGCCCGGGGGGGACCAGTAACACCGGGGAGCTGTTTTTT.